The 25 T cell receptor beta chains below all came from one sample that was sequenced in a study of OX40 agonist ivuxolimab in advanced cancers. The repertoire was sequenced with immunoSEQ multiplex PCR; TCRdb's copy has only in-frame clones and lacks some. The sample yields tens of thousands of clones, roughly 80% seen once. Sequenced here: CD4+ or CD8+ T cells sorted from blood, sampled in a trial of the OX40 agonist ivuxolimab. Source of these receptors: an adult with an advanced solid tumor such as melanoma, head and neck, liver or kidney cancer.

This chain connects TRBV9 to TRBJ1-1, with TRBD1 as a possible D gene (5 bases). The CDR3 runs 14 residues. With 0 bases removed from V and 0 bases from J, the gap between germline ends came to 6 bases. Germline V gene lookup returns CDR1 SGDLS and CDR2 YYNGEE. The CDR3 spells CASSVEQVNTEAFF. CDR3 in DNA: TGTGCCAGCAGCGTAGAACAGGTGAACACTGAAGCTTTCTTT.

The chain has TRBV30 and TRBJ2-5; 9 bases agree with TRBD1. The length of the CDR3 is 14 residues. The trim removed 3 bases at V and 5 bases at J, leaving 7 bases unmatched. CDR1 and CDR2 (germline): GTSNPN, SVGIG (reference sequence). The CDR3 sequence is CAWSHRGRVETQYF. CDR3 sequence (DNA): TGTGCCTGGAGCCACAGGGGGCGGGTGGAGACCCAGTACTTC.

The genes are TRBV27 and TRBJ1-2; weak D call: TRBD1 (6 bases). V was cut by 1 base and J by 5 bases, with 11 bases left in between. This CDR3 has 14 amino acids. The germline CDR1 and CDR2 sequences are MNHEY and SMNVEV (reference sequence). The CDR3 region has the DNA TGTGCCAGCAGTTTATACAGGGAAGGTTATGGCTACACCTTC. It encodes CASSLYREGYGYTF.

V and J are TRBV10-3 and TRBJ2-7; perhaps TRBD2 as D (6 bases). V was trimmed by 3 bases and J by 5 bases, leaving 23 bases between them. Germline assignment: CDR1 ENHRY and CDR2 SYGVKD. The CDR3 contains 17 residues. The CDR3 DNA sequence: TGTGCCATCAGTGAAAGGCAGCCCGGGACTCCCGGGGACGAGCAGTACTTC. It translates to CAISERQPGTPGDEQYF.

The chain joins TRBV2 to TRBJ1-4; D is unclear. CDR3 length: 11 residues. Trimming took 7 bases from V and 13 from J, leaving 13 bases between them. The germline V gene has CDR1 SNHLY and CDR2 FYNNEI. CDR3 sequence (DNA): TGTGCCAGCACATCTAGGAGGGTACTGTTTTTT. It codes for CASTSRRVLFF.

The CDR3 here is CASSPPDPAYEQYF. The CDR3 nucleotides read TGTGCCAGCAGCCCGCCGGACCCCGCCTACGAGCAGTACTTC. The chain employs TRBV5-4 and TRBJ2-7; D not certain. The CDR3 runs 14 residues. Germline CDR1 SGHNT, CDR2 YYREEE (reference sequence). The ends were cut back, 4 bases at V and 2 bases at J, with 13 bases in the middle.

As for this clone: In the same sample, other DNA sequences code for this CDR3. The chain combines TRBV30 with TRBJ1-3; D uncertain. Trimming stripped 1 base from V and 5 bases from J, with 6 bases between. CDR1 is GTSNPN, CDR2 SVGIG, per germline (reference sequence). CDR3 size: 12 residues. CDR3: CAWSAPRNTIYF. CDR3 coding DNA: TGTGCCTGGAGTGCACCCAGAAACACCATATATTTT.

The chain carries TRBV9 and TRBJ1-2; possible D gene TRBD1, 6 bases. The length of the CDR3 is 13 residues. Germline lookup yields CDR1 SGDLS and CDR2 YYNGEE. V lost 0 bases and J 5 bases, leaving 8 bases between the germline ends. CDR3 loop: CASSVGQEYGYTF. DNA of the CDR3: TGTGCCAGCAGCGTAGGACAGGAGTATGGCTACACCTTC.

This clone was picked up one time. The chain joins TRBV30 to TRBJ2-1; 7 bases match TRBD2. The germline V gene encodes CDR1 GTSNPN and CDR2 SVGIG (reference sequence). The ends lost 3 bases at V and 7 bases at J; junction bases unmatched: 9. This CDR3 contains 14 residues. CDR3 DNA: TGTGCCTGGAGAGGGGTTAGCGGGCTTAATGAGCAGTTCTTC. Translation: CAWRGVSGLNEQFF.

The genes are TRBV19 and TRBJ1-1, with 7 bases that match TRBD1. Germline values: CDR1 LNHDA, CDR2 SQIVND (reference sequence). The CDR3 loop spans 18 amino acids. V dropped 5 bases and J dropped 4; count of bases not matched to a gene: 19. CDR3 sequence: CASSPTLGRGPTSTEAFF. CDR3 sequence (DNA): TGTGCCAGTAGTCCTACCCTTGGGAGGGGGCCTACGAGCACTGAAGCTTTCTTT.

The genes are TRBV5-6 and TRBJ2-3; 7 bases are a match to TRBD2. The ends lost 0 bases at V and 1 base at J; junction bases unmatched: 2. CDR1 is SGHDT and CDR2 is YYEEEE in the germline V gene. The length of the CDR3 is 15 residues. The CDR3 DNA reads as TGTGCCAGCAGCTTGGTGACTAGCCGCACAGATACGCAGTATTTT. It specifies CASSLVTSRTDTQYF.

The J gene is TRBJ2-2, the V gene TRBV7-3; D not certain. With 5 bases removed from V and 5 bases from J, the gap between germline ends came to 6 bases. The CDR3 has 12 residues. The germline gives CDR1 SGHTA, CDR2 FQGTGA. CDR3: CASSPPTGELFF. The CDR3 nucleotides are TGTGCCAGCAGCCCCCCTACCGGGGAGCTGTTTTTT.

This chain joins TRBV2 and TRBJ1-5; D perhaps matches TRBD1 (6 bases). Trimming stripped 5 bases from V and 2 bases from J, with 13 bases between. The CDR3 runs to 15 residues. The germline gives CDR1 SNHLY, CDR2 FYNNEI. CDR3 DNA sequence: TGTGCCAGCAGTCAGGGGTATGGGGGCAATCAGCCCCAGCATTTT. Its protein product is CASSQGYGGNQPQHF.

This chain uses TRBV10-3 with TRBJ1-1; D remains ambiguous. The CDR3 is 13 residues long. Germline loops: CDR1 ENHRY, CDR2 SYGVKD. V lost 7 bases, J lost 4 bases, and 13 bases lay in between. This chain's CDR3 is CAIKKGATTEAFF. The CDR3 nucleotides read TGTGCCATCAAAAAGGGCGCTACCACTGAAGCTTTCTTT.

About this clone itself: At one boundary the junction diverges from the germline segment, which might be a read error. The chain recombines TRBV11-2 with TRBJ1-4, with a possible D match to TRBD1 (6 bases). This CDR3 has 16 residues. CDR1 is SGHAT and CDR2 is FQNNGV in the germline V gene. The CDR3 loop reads CASSLDRGPPNEKLFF. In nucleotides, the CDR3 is TGTGCCAGCAGCTTAGACAGGGGACCTCCTAATGAAAAATTGTTTTTT. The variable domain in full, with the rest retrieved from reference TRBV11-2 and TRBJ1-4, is EAGVAQSPRYKIIEKRQSVAFWCNPISGHATLYWYQQILGQGPKLLIQFQNNGVVDDSQLPKDRFSAERLKGVDSTLKIQPAKLEDSAVYLCASSLDRGPPNEKLFFGSGTQLSVL.

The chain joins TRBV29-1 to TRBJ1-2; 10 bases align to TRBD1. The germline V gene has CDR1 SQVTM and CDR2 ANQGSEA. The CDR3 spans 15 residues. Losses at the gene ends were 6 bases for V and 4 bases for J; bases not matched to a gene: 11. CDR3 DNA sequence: TGCAGCGTCGTAACCGACGGGACAGGGGTCTATGGCTACACCTTC. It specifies CSVVTDGTGVYGYTF. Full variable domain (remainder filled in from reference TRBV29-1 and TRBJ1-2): SAVISQKPSRDICQRGTSLTIQCQVDSQVTMMFWYRQQPGQSLTLIATANQGSEATYESGFVIDKFPISRPNLTFSTLTVSNMSPEDSSIYLCSVVTDGTGVYGYTFGSGTRLTVV.

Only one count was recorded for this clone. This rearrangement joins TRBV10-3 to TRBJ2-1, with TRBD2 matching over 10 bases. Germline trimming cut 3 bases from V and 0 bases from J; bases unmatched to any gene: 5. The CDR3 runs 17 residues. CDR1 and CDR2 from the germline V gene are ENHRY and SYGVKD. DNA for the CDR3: TGTGCCATCAGTGATAGGGTAGCGGGGGGCTCCTACAATGAGCAGTTCTTC. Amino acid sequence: CAISDRVAGGSYNEQFF.

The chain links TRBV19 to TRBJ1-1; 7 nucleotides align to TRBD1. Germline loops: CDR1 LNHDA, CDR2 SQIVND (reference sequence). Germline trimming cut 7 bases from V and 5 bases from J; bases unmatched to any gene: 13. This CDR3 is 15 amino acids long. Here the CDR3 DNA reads TGTGCCAGTACTGGTTCGGGGTCAGGGGGAACTGAAGCTTTCTTT. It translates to CASTGSGSGGTEAFF. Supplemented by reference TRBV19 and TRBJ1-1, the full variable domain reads DGGITQSPKYLFRKEGQNVTLSCEQNLNHDAMYWYRQDPGQGLRLIYYSQIVNDFQKGDIAEGYSVSREKKESFPLTVTSAQKNPTAFYLCASTGSGSGGTEAFFGQGTRLTVV.

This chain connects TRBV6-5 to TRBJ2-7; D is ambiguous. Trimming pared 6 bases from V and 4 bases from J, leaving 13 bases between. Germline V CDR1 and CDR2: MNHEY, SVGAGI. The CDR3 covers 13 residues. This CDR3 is CASSQSPRYEQYF. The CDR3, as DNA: TGTGCCAGCAGCCAGTCTCCAAGGTACGAGCAGTACTTC.

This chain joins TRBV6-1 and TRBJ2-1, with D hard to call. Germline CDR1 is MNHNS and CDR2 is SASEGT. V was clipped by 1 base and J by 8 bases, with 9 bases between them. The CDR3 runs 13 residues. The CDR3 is CASSEGINHEQFF. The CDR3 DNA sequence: TGTGCCAGCAGTGAAGGTATAAACCATGAGCAGTTCTTC.

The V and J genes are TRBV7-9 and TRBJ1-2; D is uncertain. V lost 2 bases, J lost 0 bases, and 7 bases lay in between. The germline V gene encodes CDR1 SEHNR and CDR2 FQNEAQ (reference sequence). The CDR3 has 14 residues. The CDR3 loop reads CASSLMDANYGYTF. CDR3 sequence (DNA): TGTGCCAGCAGCTTAATGGATGCTAACTATGGCTACACCTTC.

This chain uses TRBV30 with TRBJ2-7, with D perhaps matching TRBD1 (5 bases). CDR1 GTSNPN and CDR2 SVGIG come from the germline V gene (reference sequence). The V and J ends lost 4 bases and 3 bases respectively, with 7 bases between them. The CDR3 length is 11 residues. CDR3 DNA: TGTGCCTGGAAGGGGCTCTACGAGCAGTACTTC. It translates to CAWKGLYEQYF.

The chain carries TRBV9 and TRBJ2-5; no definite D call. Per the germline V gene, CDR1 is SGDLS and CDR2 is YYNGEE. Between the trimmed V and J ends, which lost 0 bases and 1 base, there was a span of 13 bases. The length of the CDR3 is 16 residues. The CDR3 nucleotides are TGTGCCAGCAGCGTAGGGGGTGTGGGGATCCAAGAGACCCAGTACTTC. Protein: CASSVGGVGIQETQYF.

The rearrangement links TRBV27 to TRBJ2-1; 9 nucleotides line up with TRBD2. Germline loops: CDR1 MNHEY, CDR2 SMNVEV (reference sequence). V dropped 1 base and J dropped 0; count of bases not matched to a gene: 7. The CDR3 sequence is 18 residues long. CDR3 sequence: CASSLWTSSGTSYNEQFF. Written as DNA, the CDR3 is TGTGCCAGCAGTTTATGGACTTCTAGCGGGACCTCCTACAATGAGCAGTTCTTC.

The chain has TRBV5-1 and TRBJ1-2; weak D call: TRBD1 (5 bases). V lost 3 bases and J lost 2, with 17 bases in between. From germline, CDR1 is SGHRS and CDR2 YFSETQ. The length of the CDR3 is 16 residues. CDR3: CASSWESGRTNYGYTF. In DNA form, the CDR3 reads TGCGCCAGCAGCTGGGAGAGCGGGAGGACAAACTATGGCTACACCTTC. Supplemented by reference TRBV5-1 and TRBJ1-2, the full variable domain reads KAGVTQTPRYLIKTRGQQVTLSCSPISGHRSVSWYQQTPGQGLQFLFEYFSETQRNKGNFPGRFSGRQFSNSRSEMNVSTLELGDSALYLCASSWESGRTNYGYTFGSGTRLTVV.